The subject of this entry is one TCR beta chain. The data derive from a study of control samples from healthy donors and cancer patients. Sequencing used immunoSEQ multiplex PCR; TCRdb keeps in-frame clones, though not all of them. This sample has under 150,000 clones, with under 95% found just once. Looked up from germline, CDR1 is SGDLS and CDR2 is YYNGEE. The CDR3 consists of 16 residues. Trimming removed 0 bases at V and 1 base at J, with 12 bases between. V usage is TRBV9 and J usage is TRBJ2-3; tentatively, D is TRBD1 (6 bases). The sequence was collected from a man aged 45 to 65 with head and neck cancer. Sequenced sample: PBMCs. CDR3: CASSVVTGFRTDTQYF. The CDR3 DNA is TGTGCCAGCAGCGTAGTGACAGGTTTCCGCACAGATACGCAGTATTTT.